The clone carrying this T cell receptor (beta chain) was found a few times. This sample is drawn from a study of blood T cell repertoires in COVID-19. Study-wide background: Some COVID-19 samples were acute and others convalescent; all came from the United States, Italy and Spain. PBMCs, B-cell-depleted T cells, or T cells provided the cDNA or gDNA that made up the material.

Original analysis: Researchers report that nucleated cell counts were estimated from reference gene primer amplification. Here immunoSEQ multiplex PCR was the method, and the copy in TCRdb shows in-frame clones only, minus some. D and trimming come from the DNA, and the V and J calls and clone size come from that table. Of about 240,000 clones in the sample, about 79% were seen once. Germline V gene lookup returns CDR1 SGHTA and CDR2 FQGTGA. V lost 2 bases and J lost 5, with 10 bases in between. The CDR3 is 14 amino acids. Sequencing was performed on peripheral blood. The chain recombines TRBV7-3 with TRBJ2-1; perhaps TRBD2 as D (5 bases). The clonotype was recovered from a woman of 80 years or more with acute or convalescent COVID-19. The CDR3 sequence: CASSLLRGHNEQFF. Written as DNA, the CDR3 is TGTGCCAGCAGCTTACTCCGAGGGCACAATGAGCAGTTCTTC.